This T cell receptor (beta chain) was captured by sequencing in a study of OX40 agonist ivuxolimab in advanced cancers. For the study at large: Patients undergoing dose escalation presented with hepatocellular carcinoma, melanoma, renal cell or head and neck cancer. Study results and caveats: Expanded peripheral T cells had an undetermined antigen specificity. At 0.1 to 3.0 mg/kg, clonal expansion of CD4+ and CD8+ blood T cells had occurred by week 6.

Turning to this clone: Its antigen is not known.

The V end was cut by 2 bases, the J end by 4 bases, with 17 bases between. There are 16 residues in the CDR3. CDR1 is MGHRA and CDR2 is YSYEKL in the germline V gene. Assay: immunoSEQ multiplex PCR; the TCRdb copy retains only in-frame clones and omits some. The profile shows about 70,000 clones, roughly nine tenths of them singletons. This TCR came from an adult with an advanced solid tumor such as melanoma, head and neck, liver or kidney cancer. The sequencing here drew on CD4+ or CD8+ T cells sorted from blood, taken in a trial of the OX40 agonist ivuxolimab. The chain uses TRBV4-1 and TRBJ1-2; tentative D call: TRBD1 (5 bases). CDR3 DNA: TGCGCCAGCAGCCAAATAGGTGTCCCAGGGATCTATGGCTACACCTTC. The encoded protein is CASSQIGVPGIYGYTF.